One and the same sample provided the 21 T cell receptor beta chains below, sequenced in a study of cytomegalovirus exposure and HLA in healthy donors. The study ran its PCR with 60 Vbeta and 13 Jbeta primers. The protocol was immunoSEQ multiplex PCR, while the TCRdb copy is restricted to in-frame clones and leaves out a portion. The repertoire holds some 120,000 clones, roughly 75% seen once, with approximately 11% in the top ten. Sequenced input: PBMCs. These receptors were taken from a man aged 25-45 years in good health and CMV-seropositive.

The V and J genes are TRBV7-6 and TRBJ1-2; the match to TRBD1 covers 7 bases. Trimming took 4 bases from V and 4 from J; bases not matched to a gene: 3. The CDR3 loop spans 13 amino acids. CDR1 is SGHVS, CDR2 FNYEAQ, per germline. CDR3 sequence reads: CASSSGTAYGYTF. CDR3 coding DNA: TGTGCCAGCAGCTCGGGGACAGCCTATGGCTACACCTTC. Looking up the rest from reference TRBV7-6 and TRBJ1-2 gives the full variable domain: GAGVSQSPRYKVTKRGQDVALRCDPISGHVSLYWYRQALGQGPEFLTYFNYEAQQDKSGLPNDRFSAERPEGSISTLTIQRTEQRDSAMYRCASSSGTAYGYTFGSGTRLTVV.

The genes are TRBV4-3 and TRBJ2-1, with 7 bases fitting TRBD1. The CDR3 runs to 18 residues. V gave up 2 bases and J gave up 0 bases; unmatched junction bases: 10. The germline V gene has CDR1 LGHNA and CDR2 YSLEER. DNA for the CDR3: TGCGCCAGCAGCCAATCTGCCGACAGGGCTAACTCCTACAATGAGCAGTTCTTC. Its translation: CASSQSADRANSYNEQFF.

The chain uses TRBV30 and TRBJ2-7, with 7 bases matching TRBD1. Trimming removed 5 bases from V and 3 bases from J; junction bases left unmatched: 4. CDR3 length: 12 residues. Germline CDR1 reads GTSNPN; CDR2 reads SVGIG (reference sequence). This CDR3 is CAWGDSRYEQYF. In nucleotides, the CDR3 is TGTGCCTGGGGGGACAGCCGCTACGAGCAGTACTTC.

The chain is built from TRBV18 and TRBJ2-3, with TRBD2 identical over 10 bases. Germline V gene lookup returns CDR1 KGHSH and CDR2 LQKENI. The V gene end was trimmed by 9 bases and the J gene end by 1 base; junction bases not matched to a gene: 7. This CDR3 is built from 15 residues. CDR3 residues: CASRILAGGTDTQYF. CDR3 coding DNA: TGTGCCAGTCGAATCCTAGCGGGGGGCACAGATACGCAGTATTTT.

The V call is TRBV7-6, the J call TRBJ2-2; a weak D match, TRBD2 (5 bases). This CDR3 is 14 amino acids long. V lost 5 bases, J lost 8 bases, and 15 bases lay in between. Germline V CDR1 and CDR2: SGHVS, FNYEAQ. CDR3 amino acids: CASSLELPGGELFF. DNA for the CDR3: TGTGCCAGCAGCCTCGAGCTCCCGGGGGGGGAGCTGTTTTTT. Full variable domain (rest looked up from reference TRBV7-6 and TRBJ2-2): GAGVSQSPRYKVTKRGQDVALRCDPISGHVSLYWYRQALGQGPEFLTYFNYEAQQDKSGLPNDRFSAERPEGSISTLTIQRTEQRDSAMYRCASSLELPGGELFFGEGSRLTVL.

The chain combines TRBV7-3 with TRBJ2-3; 10 nucleotides align to TRBD2. V lost 5 bases to trimming and J lost 0 bases; unmatched junction nucleotides: 2. The CDR3 is made up of 15 amino acids. The germline V gene encodes CDR1 SGHTA and CDR2 FQGTGA. This chain's CDR3 is CASSLSGRSTDTQYF. Written as DNA, the CDR3 is TGTGCCAGCAGCCTTAGCGGGAGGAGCACAGATACGCAGTATTTT.

The CDR3 here is CASTQHPGTGTEAFF. The CDR3 nucleotides are TGTGCCAGTACCCAACATCCCGGGACAGGGACTGAAGCTTTCTTT. The V and J genes are TRBV19 and TRBJ1-1, with 9 nucleotides matching TRBD1. Germline values: CDR1 LNHDA, CDR2 SQIVND (reference sequence). V gave up 7 bases and J gave up 5 bases; unmatched junction bases: 11. The CDR3 contains 15 residues.

The chain couples TRBV5-1 to TRBJ2-6, with 11 bases that match TRBD1. CDR1 is SGHRS and CDR2 is YFSETQ in the germline V gene. V dropped 0 bases and J dropped 2; count of bases not matched to a gene: 4. The CDR3 runs to 18 residues. The CDR3 protein is CASSLDGTGGPGANVLTF. The CDR3 nucleotides read TGCGCCAGCAGCTTGGACGGGACAGGGGGACCTGGGGCCAACGTCCTGACTTTC.

The rearrangement uses TRBV5-6 and TRBJ2-5, with 8 bases lining up with TRBD2. This CDR3 is 14 amino acids long. Trimming at V came to 4 bases and at J to 2 bases, leaving 4 bases not matched to a gene. Germline V CDR1 and CDR2: SGHDT, YYEEEE. The DNA of the CDR3 is TGTGCCAGCAGCCAGGGACTAGTTCAAGAGACCCAGTACTTC. Encoded protein: CASSQGLVQETQYF.

This chain connects TRBV10-3 to TRBJ2-1; 12 positions agree with TRBD2. J gave up 8 bases and V 3 bases, and 5 bases lay outside the gene matches. CDR1 and CDR2 from the germline V gene are ENHRY and SYGVKD. This CDR3 is built from 15 residues. CDR3 amino acids: CAISEGLAGFDEQFF. For the CDR3, the DNA is TGTGCCATCAGTGAAGGACTAGCGGGATTCGATGAGCAGTTCTTC.

The J gene is TRBJ1-3, the V gene TRBV4-1, with 10 bases that match TRBD1. The V gene's germline CDR1 is MGHRA and CDR2 YSYEKL. The CDR3 has 16 residues. V gave up 3 bases and J gave up 1 base; unmatched junction bases: 3. CDR3 DNA sequence: TGCGCCAGCAGCCAGGGACAGGGGCGGTCTGGAAACACCATATATTTT. Translating gives CASSQGQGRSGNTIYF.

This clone appeared a few times. This sequence joins TRBV25-1 and TRBJ1-1, with 8 bases fitting TRBD1. Germline V gene lookup returns CDR1 MGHDK and CDR2 SYGVNS. This CDR3 comprises 14 residues. V shed 5 bases, J shed 5 bases, and the junction held 7 bases outside the gene matches. In DNA form, the CDR3 reads TGTGCCAGCAGTCCCAGATACAGGGGGACTGAAGCTTTCTTT. It translates to CASSPRYRGTEAFF.

The rearrangement links TRBV5-6 to TRBJ1-2, with TRBD1 matching over 10 bases. With V trimmed by 2 bases and J by 4 bases, 8 bases remained unmatched. The CDR3 runs 16 residues. CDR1 SGHDT and CDR2 YYEEEE come from the germline V gene. The CDR3 loop is CASSFVDRGHSYGYTF. CDR3 sequence (DNA): TGTGCCAGCAGCTTCGTCGACAGGGGGCATAGCTATGGCTACACCTTC.

This clone was counted a single time. The genes are TRBV5-1 and TRBJ1-4, with TRBD1 matching 8 bases. Trimming at V came to 0 bases and at J to 3 bases, leaving 7 bases not matched to a gene. Germline V gene sequence: CDR1 SGHRS, CDR2 YFSETQ. The CDR3 extends over 17 amino acids. CDR3: CASSLVAGGPANEKLFF. The CDR3 DNA reads TGCGCCAGCAGCTTGGTTGCAGGGGGCCCAGCTAATGAAAAACTGTTTTTT.

This clone was detected only once. The V and J genes are TRBV5-6 and TRBJ2-7, with 9 bases that match TRBD2. This CDR3 region has 14 residues. V shed 4 bases and J 5 bases; nucleotides not matched to a gene: 7. CDR1 and CDR2 (germline): SGHDT, YYEEEE. CDR3 amino acids: CASSGGRGSDEQYF. Written as DNA, the CDR3 is TGTGCCAGCAGCGGCGGGAGGGGATCGGACGAGCAGTACTTC.

This clone occurred a few times. The rearrangement joins TRBV14 to TRBJ2-5; maybe TRBD2 (6 bases). In germline, CDR1 is SGHDN, CDR2 FVKESK. The CDR3 is made up of 15 amino acids. V shed 0 bases and J shed 5 bases, with 13 bases lying between them. The CDR3 bases are TGTGCCAGCAGCCAAGAATGGAGGGAGGTGGAGACCCAGTACTTC. Protein sequence: CASSQEWREVETQYF.

This rearrangement joins TRBV29-1 to TRBJ1-2; 8 bases are a match to TRBD1. The CDR3 covers 16 residues. Germline CDR1 reads SQVTM; CDR2 reads ANQGSEA. V lost 0 bases to trimming and J lost 1 base; unmatched junction nucleotides: 7. The CDR3 DNA is TGCAGCGTTGAAGATCGACAGGGGTCCATTAACTATGGCTACACCTTC. Protein sequence: CSVEDRQGSINYGYTF.

The CDR3 DNA follows: TGTGCCAGCAGCAGCGGCCCATCTCAGCCCCAGCATTTT. Its protein is CASSSGPSQPQHF. The chain combines TRBV27 with TRBJ1-5; D gene unclear. Trimming left V 6 bases short and J 6 bases short, with 12 bases between. The CDR3 runs 13 residues. The germline CDR1 and CDR2 sequences are MNHEY and SMNVEV (reference sequence).

This clone was seen once. V usage is TRBV7-8 and J usage is TRBJ1-2; the D is unclear. V lost 2 bases, J lost 5 bases, and 9 bases lay in between. Germline V CDR1 and CDR2: SGHVS, FQNEAQ. The CDR3 has 13 amino acids. The CDR3 DNA sequence: TGTGCCAGCAGCTTAACGCAGTTTTATGGCTACACCTTC. Residues: CASSLTQFYGYTF.

This rearrangement joins TRBV7-2 to TRBJ1-1; D may be TRBD1 (5 bases). Trimming pared 5 bases from V and 2 bases from J, leaving 21 bases between. This CDR3 is built from 17 residues. Per germline, CDR1 SGHTA and CDR2 FQGNSA. CDR3: CASSTTALTEFNTEAFF. The CDR3, as DNA: TGTGCCAGCAGCACAACCGCCCTGACAGAGTTTAACACTGAAGCTTTCTTT.

The V call is TRBV6-5, the J call TRBJ2-7, with 11 nucleotides matching TRBD1. V lost 4 bases to trimming and J lost 4 bases; unmatched junction nucleotides: 3. CDR1 is MNHEY and CDR2 is SVGAGI in the germline V gene. The CDR3 contains 14 residues. CDR3 DNA: TGTGCCAGCAGTTGGACAGGGGGCGCGTACGAGCAGTACTTC. Its protein product is CASSWTGGAYEQYF.